This T cell receptor beta chain was sequenced in a study of T cells in localized non-small cell lung cancer (dated by TCRdb to the early 2020s). Context from the whole study: The study analyzed T cell repertoires of 200 to 250 early-stage NSCLC patients, comparing tumors and uninvolved tumor-adjacent lungs. All 240 or so NSCLC patients in the cohort were treatment-naive and had localized lung tumors that were resected. A mean age of roughly 66 years was recorded for the NSCLC patients, of whom more than 120 were male and about 100 were female. Study-level results and caveats: Longer overall survival was associated with higher T cell density in blood, whereas shorter survival was associated with higher clonality in adjacent lung. Uninvolved tumor-adjacent lung showed the highest T cell clonality, higher than tumor, which suggests more focused antigenic responses in the uninvolved tumor-adjacent lung. Because the study design was exploratory, TCR variables were selected using unadjusted p-values without false-discovery rate correction. A median of 57 of the top 100 tumor clones turned up in the paired uninvolved adjacent lung, and 25 to 35 of those clones also ranked among the top 100 of that same adjacent lung. Because multi-region tumor sequencing was not performed, intratumor heterogeneity could not be ruled out.

At diagnosis, peripheral blood, uninvolved tumor-adjacent lung and tumor were collected and stored as a combination of fresh-frozen and FFPE material. For TCR repertoire profiling, the blood samples were analyzed as peripheral blood mononuclear cells. The V end loses 4 bases and the J end loses 4 bases, and a stretch of 11 bases separates them. CDR1 and CDR2 are read off the germline V gene as SNHLY and FYNNEI. The CDR3 runs 13 amino acids, cysteine and phenylalanine included. Of all the DNA, just the CDR3 is kept, 39 bases in frame from base 1. With regard to this clone: The target of this receptor is not known. No much larger clone is present one base from it, and per-base qualities are unavailable.

The immunoSEQ Assay was used to sequence TCR beta CDR3 regions from DNA. As for the original processing: To compute T cell density, TCR beta template counts were normalized to usable DNA, which was estimated by amplifying housekeeping genes. The preseqR package was used to estimate richness by extrapolating to 400,000 templates for PBMC samples and to 120,000 templates for tissue samples. Clonality was calculated as one minus Pielou's evenness. To identify tissue-enriched TCRs, differential abundance testing was run on productive amino-acid clonotypes with a minimum total count of 5 and an alpha of 0.1. Repertoire overlap between compartments was quantified with the Jaccard Index and Morisita Overlap Index. GLIPH clustered TCR beta CDR3s with public tetramer-defined viral CDR3s; viral motifs required at least three viral sequences plus V-gene enrichment. In its TCRdb copy, this immuneACCESS table keeps in-frame sequences only and misses some clones. Where compared with another copy, unresolved V genes explain less than half of these, and the others have no known cause. Clone size and the V and J calls come from that table; the DNA yielded D and trimming. The sample yields 25,000 to 30,000 clones; approximately 90% were counted once. The ten largest clones add up to more than 25% of the sample.

The input for sequencing was peripheral blood, taken before any cancer treatment. The chain is assembled from TRBV2 and TRBJ2-7; no confident D gene assignment can be made. The TCR comes from a female donor at least 60 years old with stage I lung adenocarcinoma. The DNA is TGTGCCAGCAGTGGCCAGTTGGCTTACGAGCAGTACTTC. Translation gives CASSGQLAYEQYF.